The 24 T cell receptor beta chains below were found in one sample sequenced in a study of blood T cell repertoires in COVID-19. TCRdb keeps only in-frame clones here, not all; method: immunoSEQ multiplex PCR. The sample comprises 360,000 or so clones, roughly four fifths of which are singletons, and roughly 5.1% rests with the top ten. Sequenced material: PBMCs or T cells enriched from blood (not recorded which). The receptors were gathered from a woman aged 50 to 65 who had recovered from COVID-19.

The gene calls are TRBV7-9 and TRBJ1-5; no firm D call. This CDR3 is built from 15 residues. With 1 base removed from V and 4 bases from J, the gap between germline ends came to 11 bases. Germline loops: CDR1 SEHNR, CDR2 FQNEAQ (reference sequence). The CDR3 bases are TGTGCCAGCAGCTTAGGCGGGCTCCATAATCAGCCCCAGCATTTT. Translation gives CASSLGGLHNQPQHF.

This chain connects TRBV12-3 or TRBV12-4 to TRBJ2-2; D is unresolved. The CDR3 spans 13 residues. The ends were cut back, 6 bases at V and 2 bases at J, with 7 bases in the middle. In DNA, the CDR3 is TGTGCCAGCAGGGCAGTTAACACCGGGGAGCTGTTTTTT. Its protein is CASRAVNTGELFF.

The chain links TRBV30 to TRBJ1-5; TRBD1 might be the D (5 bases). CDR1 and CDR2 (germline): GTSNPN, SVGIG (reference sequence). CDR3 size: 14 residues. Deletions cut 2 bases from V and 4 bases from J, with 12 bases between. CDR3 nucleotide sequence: TGTGCCTGGAGTTTTTGGGGGGGGAATCAGCCCCAGCATTTT. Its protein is CAWSFWGGNQPQHF.

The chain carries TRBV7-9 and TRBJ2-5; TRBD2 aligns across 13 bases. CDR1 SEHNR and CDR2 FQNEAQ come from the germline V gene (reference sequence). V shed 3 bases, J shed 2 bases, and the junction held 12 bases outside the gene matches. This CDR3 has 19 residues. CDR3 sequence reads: CASSFRAGLAGSPQETQYF. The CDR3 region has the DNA TGTGCCAGCAGCTTCCGGGCGGGACTAGCGGGATCCCCACAAGAGACCCAGTACTTC. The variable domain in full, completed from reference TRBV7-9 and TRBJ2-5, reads DTGVSQNPRHKITKRGQNVTFRCDPISEHNRLYWYRQTLGQGPEFLTYFQNEAQLEKSRLLSDRFSAERPKGSFSTLEIQRTEQGDSAMYLCASSFRAGLAGSPQETQYFGPGTRLLVL.

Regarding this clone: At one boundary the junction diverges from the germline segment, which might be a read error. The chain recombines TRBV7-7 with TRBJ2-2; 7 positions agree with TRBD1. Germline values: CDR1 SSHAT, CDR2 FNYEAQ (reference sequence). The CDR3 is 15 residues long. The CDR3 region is CASSLFTGDTGELFF. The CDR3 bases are TGTGCTAGCAGCTTATTTACAGGGGACACCGGGGAGCTGTTTTTT.

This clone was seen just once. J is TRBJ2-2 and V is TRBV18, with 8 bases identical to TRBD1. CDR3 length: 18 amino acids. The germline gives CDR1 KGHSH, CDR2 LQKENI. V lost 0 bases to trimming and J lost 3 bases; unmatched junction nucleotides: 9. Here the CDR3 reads CASSPPRQGTWDTGELFF. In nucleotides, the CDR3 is TGTGCCAGCTCACCACCGAGACAGGGGACGTGGGACACCGGGGAGCTGTTTTTT.

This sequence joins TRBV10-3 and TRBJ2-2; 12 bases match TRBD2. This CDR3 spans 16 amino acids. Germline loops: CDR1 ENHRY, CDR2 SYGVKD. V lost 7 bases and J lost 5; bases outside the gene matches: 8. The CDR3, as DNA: TGTGCCATCACTTCGACCGGGACTAGCGGGACCGGGGAGCTGTTTTTT. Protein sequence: CAITSTGTSGTGELFF.

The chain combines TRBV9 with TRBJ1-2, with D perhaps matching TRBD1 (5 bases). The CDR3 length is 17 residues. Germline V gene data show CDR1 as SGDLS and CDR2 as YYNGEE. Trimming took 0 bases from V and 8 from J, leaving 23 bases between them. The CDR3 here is CASSVELMGPRDGGYTF. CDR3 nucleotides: TGTGCCAGCAGCGTAGAATTGATGGGGCCGCGGGATGGAGGCTACACCTTC.

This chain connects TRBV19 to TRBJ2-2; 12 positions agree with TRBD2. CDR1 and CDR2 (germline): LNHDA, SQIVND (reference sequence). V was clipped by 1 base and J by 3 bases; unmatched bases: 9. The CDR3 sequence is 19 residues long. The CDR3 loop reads CASSIARLAGEGHTGELFF. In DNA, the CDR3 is TGTGCCAGTAGTATAGCCCGACTAGCGGGAGAAGGTCACACCGGGGAGCTGTTTTTT.

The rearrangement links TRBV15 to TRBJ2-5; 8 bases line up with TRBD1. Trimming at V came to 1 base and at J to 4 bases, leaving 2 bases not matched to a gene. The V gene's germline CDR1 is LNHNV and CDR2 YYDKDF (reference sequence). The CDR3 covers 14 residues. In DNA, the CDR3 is TGTGCCACCAGCAGAGCGGGGACAGGAGAGACCCAGTACTTC. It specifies CATSRAGTGETQYF.

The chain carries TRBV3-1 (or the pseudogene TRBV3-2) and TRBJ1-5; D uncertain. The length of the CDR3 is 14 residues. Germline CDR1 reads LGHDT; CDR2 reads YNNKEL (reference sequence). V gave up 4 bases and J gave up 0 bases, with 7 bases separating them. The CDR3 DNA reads TGTGCCAGCAGCCCTAGATATAGCAATCAGCCCCAGCATTTT. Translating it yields CASSPRYSNQPQHF.

The CDR3: CASSSVLGALGGVPYEQYF. CDR3 bases: TGTGCCAGCAGTTCGGTTTTAGGGGCTCTGGGGGGAGTCCCCTACGAGCAGTACTTC. The chain combines TRBV28 with TRBJ2-7, with a weak D call TRBD2 (6 bases). The CDR3 sequence is 19 residues long. Trimming took off 4 bases at V and 2 bases at J, with 27 bases between the two ends. Looked up from germline, CDR1 is MDHEN and CDR2 is SYDVKM.

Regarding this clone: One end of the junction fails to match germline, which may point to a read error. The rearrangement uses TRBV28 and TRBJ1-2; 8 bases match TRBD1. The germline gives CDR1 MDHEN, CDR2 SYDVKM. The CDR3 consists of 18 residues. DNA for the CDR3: TGTGCCATCCTACCCTCAAGGGGACAGGAGCAGTCTAAATATGGCTACACCTTC. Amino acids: CAILPSRGQEQSKYGYTF.

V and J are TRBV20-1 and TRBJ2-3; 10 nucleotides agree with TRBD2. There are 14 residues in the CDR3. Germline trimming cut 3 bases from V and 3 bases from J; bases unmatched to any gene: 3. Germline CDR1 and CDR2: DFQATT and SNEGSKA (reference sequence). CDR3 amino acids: CSASRAGGTDTQYF. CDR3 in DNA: TGCAGTGCTAGTAGAGCGGGAGGGACAGATACGCAGTATTTT.

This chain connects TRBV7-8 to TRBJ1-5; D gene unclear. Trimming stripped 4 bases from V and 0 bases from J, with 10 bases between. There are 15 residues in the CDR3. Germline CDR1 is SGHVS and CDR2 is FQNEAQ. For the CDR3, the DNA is TGTGCCAGCAGCTCTGACGGAGATAGCAATCAGCCCCAGCATTTT. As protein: CASSSDGDSNQPQHF.

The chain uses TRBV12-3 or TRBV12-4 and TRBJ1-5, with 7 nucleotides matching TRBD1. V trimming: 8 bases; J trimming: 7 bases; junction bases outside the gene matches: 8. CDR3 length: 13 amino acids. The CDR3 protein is CASGDRVVQPQHF. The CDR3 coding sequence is TGTGCCAGCGGTGACAGGGTGGTACAGCCCCAGCATTTT.

The CDR3 reads CASSYSSTGYNYGYTF. The CDR3 DNA sequence: TGTGCCAGCAGTTACTCGAGTACCGGGTATAACTATGGCTACACCTTC. V usage is TRBV6-5 and J usage is TRBJ1-2; D unclear. This CDR3 spans 16 amino acids. Trimming left V 0 bases short and J 1 base short, with 12 bases between. CDR1 MNHEY and CDR2 SVGAGI come from the germline V gene.

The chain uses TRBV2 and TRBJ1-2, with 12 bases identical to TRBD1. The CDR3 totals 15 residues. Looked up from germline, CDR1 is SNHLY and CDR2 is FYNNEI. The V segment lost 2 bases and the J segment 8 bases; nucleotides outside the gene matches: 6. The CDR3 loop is CASSESGQGAGGYTF. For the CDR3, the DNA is TGTGCCAGCAGTGAATCGGGACAGGGGGCTGGAGGCTACACCTTC.

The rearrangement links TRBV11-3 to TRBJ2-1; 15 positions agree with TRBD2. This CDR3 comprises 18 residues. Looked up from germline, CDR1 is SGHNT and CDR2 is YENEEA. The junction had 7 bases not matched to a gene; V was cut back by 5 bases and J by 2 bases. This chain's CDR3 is CASSPRTSGRATYNEQFF. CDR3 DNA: TGTGCCAGCAGCCCTCGGACTAGCGGGAGGGCAACCTACAATGAGCAGTTCTTC.

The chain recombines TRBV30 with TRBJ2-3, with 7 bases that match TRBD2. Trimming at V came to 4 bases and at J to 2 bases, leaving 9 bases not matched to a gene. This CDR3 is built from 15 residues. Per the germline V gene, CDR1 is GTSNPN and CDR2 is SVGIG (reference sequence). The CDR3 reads CAWTRLAGTTDTQYF. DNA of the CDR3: TGTGCCTGGACCCGACTAGCTGGCACCACAGATACGCAGTATTTT.

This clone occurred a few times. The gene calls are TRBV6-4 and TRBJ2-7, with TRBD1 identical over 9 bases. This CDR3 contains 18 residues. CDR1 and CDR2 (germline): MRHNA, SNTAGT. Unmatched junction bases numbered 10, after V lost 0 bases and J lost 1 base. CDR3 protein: CASSDSTGGSYGSYEQYF. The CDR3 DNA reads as TGTGCCAGCAGTGACTCGACAGGGGGATCTTACGGATCCTACGAGCAGTACTTC.

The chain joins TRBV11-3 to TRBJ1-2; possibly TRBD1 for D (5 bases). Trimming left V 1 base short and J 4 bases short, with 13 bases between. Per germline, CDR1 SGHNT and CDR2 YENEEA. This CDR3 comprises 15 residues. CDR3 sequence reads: CASSLGFQGGYGYTF. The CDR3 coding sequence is TGTGCCAGCAGCTTAGGGTTTCAGGGTGGCTATGGCTACACCTTC.

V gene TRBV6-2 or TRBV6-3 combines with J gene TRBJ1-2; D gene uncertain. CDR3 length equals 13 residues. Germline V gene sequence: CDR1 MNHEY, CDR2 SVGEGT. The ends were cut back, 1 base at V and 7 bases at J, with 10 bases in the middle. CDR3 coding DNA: TGTGCCAGCAGTTACTTTCCCCTATCTGGCTACACCTTC. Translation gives CASSYFPLSGYTF.

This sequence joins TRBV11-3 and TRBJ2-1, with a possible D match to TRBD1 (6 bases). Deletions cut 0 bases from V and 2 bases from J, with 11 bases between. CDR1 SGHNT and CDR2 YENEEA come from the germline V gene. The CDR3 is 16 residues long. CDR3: CASSLEGRGTYNEQFF. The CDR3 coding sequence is TGTGCCAGCAGCTTAGAGGGCAGGGGCACCTACAATGAGCAGTTCTTC.